This TCR beta chain was observed in a study of T cells in Graves' hyperthyroidism and ophthalmopathy. This clonotype was observed a handful of times. Amplified TCR beta CDR3 regions came from RNA transcripts. HTBI primers were the set used in a first-round RT-PCR of the TCR CDR3. In TCRdb, the multiplex PCR reads were re-called with MiXCR into one record per CDR3 protein. The table lists some 720,000 distinct CDR3 sequences, roughly 15% of them singletons. This CDR3 spans 15 amino acids. Per the germline V gene, CDR1 is SEHNR and CDR2 is FQNEAQ (reference sequence). Trimming shortened V by 4 bases and J by 3 bases, and 16 bases separated the two germline ends.

Sequenced input: blood. This sequence was found in a man younger than 35 with Graves' hyperthyroidism. V gene TRBV7-9 combines with J gene TRBJ2-7; D not resolved. The CDR3 nucleotides read TGTGCCAGCAGCTCAGACTCCTCCCGCCTCTACGAGCAGTACTTC. Translated: CASSSDSSRLYEQYF. The whole variable domain, filled in from reference TRBV7-9 and TRBJ2-7, reads DTGVSQNPRHKITKRGQNVTFRCDPISEHNRLYWYRQTLGQGPEFLTYFQNEAQLEKSRLLSDRFSAERPKGSFSTLEIQRTEQGDSAMYLCASSSDSSRLYEQYFGPGTRLTVT.